These 23 T cell receptor beta chains came from one sample sequenced in a study of cytomegalovirus exposure and HLA in healthy donors (dated by TCRdb to between 2016 and 2019). The method behind the library was the immunoSEQ multiplex PCR assay. For the multiplex PCR, a mixture combining 60 forward primers for TCR Vbeta segments and 13 reverse primers for TCR Jbeta segments was used. TCRdb obtained this table from immuneACCESS and retained in-frame rearrangements with V and J assigned. These tables miss some clones; where compared with another copy, unresolved V genes account for less than half of the shortfall, and the remainder is unexplained. The sample records fewer than 200,000 clones, roughly 84% of which are singletons. Approximately 1.6% of the sample rests with the top ten. Sequences were obtained from PBMCs. These receptors were obtained from a male donor in good health and CMV-seronegative.

The chain joins TRBV4-1 to TRBJ2-1; 9 bases are shared with TRBD2. CDR3 length equals 15 residues. The J segment lost 4 bases and the V segment lost 6 bases, leaving 7 bases of the junction unmatched. Germline values: CDR1 MGHRA, CDR2 YSYEKL. This CDR3 reads CASSLGTSLYNEQFF. For the CDR3, the DNA is TGCGCCAGCAGTCTTGGGACTAGCCTGTACAATGAGCAGTTCTTC.

The rearrangement uses TRBV4-2 and TRBJ2-1, with D tentatively TRBD2 (5 bases). The CDR3 loop spans 14 amino acids. The germline V gene encodes CDR1 LGHNA and CDR2 YNFKEQ. V was trimmed by 4 bases and J by 6 bases, leaving 13 bases between them. The CDR3 DNA is TGTGCCAGCAGCCCCGGACTGGACCGCAATGAGCAGTTCTTC. The encoded protein is CASSPGLDRNEQFF.

This clone showed up just once. A read error may account for a junction end that differs from germline. V gene TRBV27 combines with J gene TRBJ2-1, with a weak D call TRBD2 (5 bases). CDR1 and CDR2 (germline): MNHEY, SMNVEV (reference sequence). The CDR3 length is 14 residues. The CDR3 spells CSSTSGSSYNEQFF. In DNA form, the CDR3 reads TGTTCCAGCACCTCGGGGAGCTCCTACAATGAGCAGTTCTTC.

This clone was counted once. This rearrangement joins TRBV7-8 to TRBJ1-6; 9 bases align to TRBD1. The germline CDR1 and CDR2 sequences are SGHVS and FQNEAQ. This CDR3 contains 20 residues. V dropped 5 bases and J dropped 4; count of bases not matched to a gene: 18. This chain's CDR3 is CASSQTRPGQGNSYNSPLHF. The DNA of the CDR3 is TGTGCCAGCAGCCAAACCCGACCGGGACAGGGAAACTCTTATAATTCACCCCTCCACTTT.

This chain uses TRBV29-1 with TRBJ2-5; 10 bases map to TRBD2. The J call is uncertain, as TRBJ2-7 better fits the DNA end. Germline CDR1 SQVTM, CDR2 ANQGSEA. The CDR3 has 14 residues. The CDR3 sequence is CSVDGSGGIDEQYF. CDR3 bases: TGCAGCGTTGACGGTAGCGGGGGGATCGACGAGCAGTACTTC.

The chain recombines TRBV30 with TRBJ2-5, with 9 bases aligning to TRBD2. The end of the DNA fits TRBJ2-7 better, so the J call may be wrong. The CDR3 runs 15 residues. From germline, CDR1 is GTSNPN and CDR2 SVGIG (reference sequence). The CDR3 reads CAWPGSGLASYEQYF. The CDR3 region has the DNA TGTGCCTGGCCCGGCTCGGGACTAGCCTCCTACGAGCAGTACTTC.

This sequence joins TRBV4-3 and TRBJ2-1; 11 nucleotides agree with TRBD2. The CDR3 has 15 residues. The germline V gene encodes CDR1 LGHNA and CDR2 YSLEER. J was trimmed by 9 bases and V by 2 bases; bases with no gene match: 6. CDR3 bases: TGCGCCAGCAGCCAAACTAGCGGGAGCTCTGGTGAGCAGTTCTTC. Its translation is CASSQTSGSSGEQFF.

The gene calls are TRBV28 and TRBJ2-7; 10 positions agree with TRBD2. V shed 8 bases, J shed 3 bases, and the junction held 10 bases outside the gene matches. Germline-derived CDR1 and CDR2 are MDHEN and SYDVKM. The CDR3 contains 15 residues. The CDR3 DNA is TGTGCCAGCCAACCGATAGCGGGGGGAAACTACGAGCAGTACTTC. Translating gives CASQPIAGGNYEQYF.

This clone was seen once. J is TRBJ1-1 and V is TRBV10-3, with TRBD1 matching 8 bases. V shed 11 bases, J shed 0 bases, and the junction held 11 bases outside the gene matches. The CDR3 covers 15 residues. Germline CDR1 and CDR2: ENHRY and SYGVKD. The chain's CDR3 is CAAGQGEALNTEAFF. The CDR3 nucleotides read TGTGCCGCCGGACAGGGAGAGGCTTTGAACACTGAAGCTTTCTTT.

A word on this clone: Germline is not matched at one junction end, which may reflect a read error. CDR3 sequence reads: CAASRDSFNYGYTF. For the CDR3, the DNA is TGTGCCGCCAGCAGAGACAGTTTTAACTATGGCTACACCTTC. The V and J genes are TRBV15 and TRBJ1-2; a weak D match, TRBD1 (5 bases). The CDR3 length is 14 residues. CDR1 is LNHNV, CDR2 YYDKDF, per germline (reference sequence). Full variable domain (outside the CDR3, taken from reference TRBV15 and TRBJ1-2): DAMVIQNPRYQVTQFGKPVTLSCSQTLNHNVMYWYQQKSSQAPKLLFHYYDKDFNNEADTPDNFQSRRPNTSFCFLDIRSPGLGDTAMYLCAASRDSFNYGYTFGSGTRLTVV.

The chain joins TRBV19 to TRBJ1-2, with 7 bases matching TRBD1. This CDR3 has 17 amino acids. CDR1 is LNHDA, CDR2 SQIVND, per germline (reference sequence). The ends lost 0 bases at V and 4 bases at J; junction bases unmatched: 11. In DNA form, the CDR3 reads TGTGCCAGTAGTATAGATTGGGGCCGTGACAGGGCCTATGGCTACACCTTC. It translates to CASSIDWGRDRAYGYTF. The variable domain in full, completed from reference TRBV19 and TRBJ1-2, reads DGGITQSPKYLFRKEGQNVTLSCEQNLNHDAMYWYRQDPGQGLRLIYYSQIVNDFQKGDIAEGYSVSREKKESFPLTVTSAQKNPTAFYLCASSIDWGRDRAYGYTFGSGTRLTVV.

This chain uses TRBV4-1 with TRBJ1-3; D uncertain. The V gene's germline CDR1 is MGHRA and CDR2 YSYEKL. The CDR3 sequence is 15 residues long. The V end lost 3 bases, the J end lost 0 bases, and 9 bases lay between the germline ends. The CDR3 DNA reads as TGCGCCAGCAGCCAGATTCAGGTCTCTGGAAACACCATATATTTT. Protein: CASSQIQVSGNTIYF.

V usage is TRBV27 and J usage is TRBJ2-7; 8 bases match TRBD2. The CDR3 has 14 amino acids. The germline V gene encodes CDR1 MNHEY and CDR2 SMNVEV (reference sequence). V shed 8 bases and J 5 bases; nucleotides not matched to a gene: 11. The CDR3 loop is CASGLNGGGNEQYF. The CDR3 DNA reads TGTGCCAGCGGACTGAACGGGGGGGGTAACGAGCAGTACTTC.

The gene calls are TRBV9 and TRBJ1-2, with D maybe TRBD1 (5 bases). Trimming left V 0 bases short and J 8 bases short, with 20 bases between. This CDR3 comprises 16 residues. Germline values: CDR1 SGDLS, CDR2 YYNGEE. The chain's CDR3 is CASSVASGIRTYGYTF. The DNA for the CDR3 is TGTGCCAGCAGCGTAGCTTCAGGGATCCGGACCTACGGCTACACCTTC. Drawing the rest from reference TRBV9 and TRBJ1-2, the complete variable domain is DSGVTQTPKHLITATGQRVTLRCSPRSGDLSVYWYQQSLDQGLQFLIQYYNGEERAKGNILERFSAQQFPDLHSELNLSSLELGDSALYFCASSVASGIRTYGYTFGSGTRLTVV.

The genes are TRBV12-1 and TRBJ2-2; the tabulated D call, TRBD2, remains unverified against the DNA. TRBV12-1 represents a pseudogene. This CDR3 region has 15 residues. The CDR3 DNA reads TGTGCCAGCAAACCGGAGGGCCCGGGTGCCGGGGAGCTGTTTTTT. As protein: CASKPEGPGAGELFF.

The table lists this clone with a few counts. The chain carries TRBV5-6 and TRBJ1-4; TRBD1 matches at 9 bases. Trimming took 6 bases from V and 6 from J; bases not matched to a gene: 12. The V gene's germline CDR1 is SGHDT and CDR2 YYEEEE. This CDR3 region has 16 residues. The CDR3 sequence is CASTSSGTGLDEKLFF. In nucleotides, the CDR3 is TGTGCCAGCACCTCCTCAGGGACAGGGCTGGATGAAAAACTGTTTTTT.

The CDR3 is CASSLWGGEQYF. CDR3 bases: TGTGCCAGCAGTTTATGGGGAGGCGAGCAGTACTTC. This chain connects TRBV27 to TRBJ2-7; a weak D match, TRBD2 (6 bases). This CDR3 is built from 12 residues. From germline, CDR1 is MNHEY and CDR2 SMNVEV (reference sequence). Trimming pared 1 base from V and 6 bases from J, leaving 7 bases between.

This clone was seen only once. This sequence joins TRBV5-5 and TRBJ1-2; 8 bases map to TRBD1. This CDR3 is 17 amino acids long. The germline V gene has CDR1 SGHKS and CDR2 YYEKEE (reference sequence). V shed 5 bases, J shed 5 bases, and the junction held 17 bases outside the gene matches. The CDR3 nucleotides read TGTGCCAGCAGTCCCTCGGACAGGGTCCCCCTTAGGTATGGCTACACCTTC. Residues: CASSPSDRVPLRYGYTF.

V usage is TRBV29-1 and J usage is TRBJ2-3; TRBD2 aligns across 7 bases. This CDR3 region has 14 residues. CDR1 SQVTM and CDR2 ANQGSEA come from the germline V gene. V was clipped by 6 bases and J by 6 bases; unmatched bases: 12. The CDR3 DNA sequence: TGCAGCGTCCGGGCTAGCGGATTCGGGGATACGCAGTATTTT. It is translated as CSVRASGFGDTQYF.

This chain uses TRBV11-3 with TRBJ2-1, with 8 bases matching TRBD2. Per the germline V gene, CDR1 is SGHNT and CDR2 is YENEEA. The V gene end was trimmed by 3 bases and the J gene end by 15 bases; junction bases not matched to a gene: 7. This CDR3 has 12 residues. CDR3: CASSFTGGIRFF. As DNA, the CDR3 is TGTGCCAGCAGCTTTACGGGGGGGATCCGGTTCTTC.

The chain is built from TRBV28 and TRBJ2-1; 11 nucleotides line up with TRBD2. Trimming removed 6 bases from V and 5 bases from J; junction bases left unmatched: 3. In germline, CDR1 is MDHEN, CDR2 SYDVKM. The CDR3 covers 14 residues. The CDR3 DNA reads TGTGCCAGCAGGCCGGGACTAGCGGACAATGAGCAGTTCTTC. Its protein product is CASRPGLADNEQFF.

The chain links TRBV7-8 to TRBJ2-4; TRBD1 matches at 7 bases. J was trimmed by 0 bases and V by 1 base; bases with no gene match: 3. This CDR3 region has 16 residues. Looked up from germline, CDR1 is SGHVS and CDR2 is FQNEAQ. Written as DNA, the CDR3 is TGTGCCAGCAGCTTAGGGCAGGGGGAAGCCAAAAACATTCAGTACTTC. Translation gives CASSLGQGEAKNIQYF. The complete variable domain, with remaining parts taken from reference TRBV7-8 and TRBJ2-4, reads GAGVSQSPRYKVAKRGQDVALRCDPISGHVSLFWYQQALGQGPEFLTYFQNEAQLDKSGLPSDRFFAERPEGSVSTLKIQRTQQEDSAVYLCASSLGQGEAKNIQYFGAGTRLSVL.

V gene TRBV5-4 combines with J gene TRBJ2-7; D may be TRBD2 (6 bases). The germline V and J ends were trimmed by 2 bases and 0 bases, with 9 bases remaining between them. Germline V gene sequence: CDR1 SGHNT, CDR2 YYREEE (reference sequence). The CDR3 sequence is 14 residues long. CDR3 nucleotide sequence: TGTGCCAGCAGCTTAGCGGGTAGCTCCTACGAGCAGTACTTC. This sequence encodes CASSLAGSSYEQYF.